Below, one T cell receptor (beta chain) is given with its context. Antigen unknown. The sample belongs to a study of PD-1 blockade in classical Hodgkin lymphoma. Findings and limits, study-wide: Diminished baseline TCR diversity has been reported in newly diagnosed patients relative to healthy donors. It was among complete responders that baseline diversity resembled that of newly diagnosed patients.

Germline V CDR1 and CDR2: KGHSH, LQKENI. The CDR3 contains 15 residues. Between the trimmed V and J ends, which lost 3 bases and 4 bases, there was a span of 16 bases. The patients all showed relapse after autologous stem cell transplantation, while their brentuximab vedotin exposure varied. Profiled with immunoSEQ multiplex PCR; TCRdb holds only in-frame clones, not every one. This table holds around 65,000 clones, roughly 88% found once. The V and J genes are TRBV18 and TRBJ2-7, with D possibly being TRBD1 (6 bases). This specimen consisted of peripheral blood mononuclear cells (PBMCs), obtained at baseline. The sequence came from a human donor with classical Hodgkin lymphoma. CDR3 region: CASSPGAGGGYEQYF. The CDR3 DNA sequence: TGTGCCAGCTCACCGGGGGCAGGCGGTGGGTACGAGCAGTACTTC.